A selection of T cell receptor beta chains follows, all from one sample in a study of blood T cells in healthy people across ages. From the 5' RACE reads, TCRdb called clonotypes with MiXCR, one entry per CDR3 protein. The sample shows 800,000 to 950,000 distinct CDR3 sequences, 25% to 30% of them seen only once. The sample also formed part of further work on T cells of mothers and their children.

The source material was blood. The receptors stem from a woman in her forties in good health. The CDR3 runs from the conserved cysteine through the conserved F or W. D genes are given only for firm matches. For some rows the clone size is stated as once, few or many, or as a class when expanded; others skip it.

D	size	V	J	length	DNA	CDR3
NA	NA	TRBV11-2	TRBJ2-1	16	TGTGCCAGCAGCCCAGGTTGGTTGGGAACCTACAATGAGCAGTTCTTC	CASSPGWLGTYNEQFF
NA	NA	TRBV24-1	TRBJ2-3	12	TGTGCCACCAGCCGGACTGTAGATACGCAGTATTTT	CATSRTVDTQYF
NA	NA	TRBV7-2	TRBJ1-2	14	TGTGCCAGCAGCCCGACGGCTACTAACTATGGCTACACCTTC	CASSPTATNYGYTF
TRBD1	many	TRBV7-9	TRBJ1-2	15	TGTGCCAGCAGCGTCACAGGGGAAGGCAACTATGGCTACACCTTC	CASSVTGEGNYGYTF
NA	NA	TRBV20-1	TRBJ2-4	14	TGCAGTGCTAGAGAGCAAGCGAGTAGGACCTTGCAGTACTTC	CSAREQASRTLQYF
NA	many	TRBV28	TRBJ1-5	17	TGTGCCAGCCGCAAGCAGTACGCAGACGCTTGGAATCAGCCCCAGCATTTT	CASRKQYADAWNQPQHF
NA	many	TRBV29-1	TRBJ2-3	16	TGCAGCGTTGAAGATACAGGGACCAGGGAATGGGATACGCAGTATTTT	CSVEDTGTREWDTQYF
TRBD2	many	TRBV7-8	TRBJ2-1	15	TGTGCCAGCGGATTAGCGGGGGGGCCTGACAATGAGCAGTTCTTC	CASGLAGGPDNEQFF
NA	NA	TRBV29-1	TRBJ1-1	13	TGCAGCGTTGATCAGGGGCTGGGAACTGAAGCTTTCTTT	CSVDQGLGTEAFF
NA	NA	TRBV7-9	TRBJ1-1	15	TGTGCCAGCAGCTTATCTTCGGTACGGAACGGAGAAGCTTTCTTT	CASSLSSVRNGEAFF
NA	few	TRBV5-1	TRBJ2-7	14	TGCGCCAGCAGCTCCGGAGGATCTCGCTACGAGCAGTACTTC	CASSSGGSRYEQYF
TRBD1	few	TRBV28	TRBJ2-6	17	TGTGCCAGCAGTTTATACAGGGGAAGGGCTGGGGCCAACGTCCTGACTTTC	CASSLYRGRAGANVLTF
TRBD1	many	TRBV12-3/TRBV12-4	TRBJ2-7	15	TGTGCCAGCAGTGACGCCGGGACAGGTGCCTACGAGCAGTACTTC	CASSDAGTGAYEQYF
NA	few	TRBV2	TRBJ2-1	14	TGTGCCAGCAGCGGCGGGGCAGGGGGCAATGAGCAGTTCTTC	CASSGGAGGNEQFF
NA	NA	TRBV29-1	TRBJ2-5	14	TGCAGCGTTGAAGGAGTTAGGGGCTACGAGACCCAGTACTTC	CSVEGVRGYETQYF
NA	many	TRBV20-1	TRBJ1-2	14	TGCAGTGCTAGAGATCAACAGTCTTACTATGGCTACACCTTC	CSARDQQSYYGYTF
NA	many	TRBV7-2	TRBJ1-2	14	TGTGCCAGCAGCTTAGAAGGAATACGTTATGGCTACACCTTC	CASSLEGIRYGYTF
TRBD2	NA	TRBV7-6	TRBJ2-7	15	TGTGCCAGCAGCCTCCCGGCGGGGAGGGGCGCCGAGCAGTACTTC	CASSLPAGRGAEQYF
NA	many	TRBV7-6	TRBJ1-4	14	TGTGCCAGCAGCTTGTCTACAGGCAATGAAAAACTGTTTTTT	CASSLSTGNEKLFF
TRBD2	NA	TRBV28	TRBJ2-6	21	TGTGCCAGCAGTTTCGAATCCCCACTACTAGCGGGGCGGTCTGGGGCCAACGTCCTGACTTTC	CASSFESPLLAGRSGANVLTF
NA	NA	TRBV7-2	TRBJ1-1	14	TGTGCCAGCAGCCCCACAGGAGAGAACACTGAAGCTTTCTTT	CASSPTGENTEAFF
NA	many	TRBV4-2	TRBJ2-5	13	TGTGCCACTGCACGGGACCAGAAAGAGACCCAGTACTTC	CATARDQKETQYF